This T cell receptor beta chain was found in a study of blood T cell repertoires in COVID-19. Study overall: COVID-19 samples from acute and convalescent phases originated in the United States, Italy and Spain. PBMCs, B-cell-depleted T cells, or T cells were the source of the cDNA or gDNA that made up the material.

This clone has more than one count but fewer than ten. This CDR3 is 11 amino acids long. With 2 bases removed from V and 7 bases from J, the gap between germline ends came to 5 bases. Germline V gene sequence: CDR1 SGHNT, CDR2 YENEEA. How the authors handled the data: The authors estimated nucleated cell counts from reference gene primer amplification. Assay: immunoSEQ multiplex PCR; the TCRdb copy retains only in-frame clones and omits some. The D gene and trimming were derived from the DNA, and the V and J assignments and clone size from that table. This repertoire shows just under 60,000 clones, approximately 82% found once; its top ten account for over 9.5%.

The chain combines TRBV11-3 with TRBJ1-1; no clear D gene. Material for sequencing was peripheral blood. This receptor was obtained from an older man with acute or convalescent COVID-19. The CDR3 protein is CASSLQDEAFF. The CDR3 nucleotides are TGTGCCAGCAGCTTACAGGATGAAGCTTTCTTT.